This TCR beta chain was identified during a study of regulatory T cells in long-lasting Graves disease. The study's findings and limits: Persistent disease exhibited a predilection for TRBV28, TRBJ1-2 and TRBJ2-5.

Per the germline V gene, CDR1 is SEHNR and CDR2 is FQNEAQ (reference sequence). Unmatched junction bases numbered 7, after V lost 0 bases and J lost 6 bases. The length of the CDR3 is 16 residues. Time point described: newly diagnosed GD, antithyroid drugs for less than 3 months. Preparation of the TCR library used RNA extracted from PBMCs. This clonotype was seen more than once but under ten times. What it binds is unknown. Library construction for TCR beta used iRepertoire HTBI primers and Arm-PCR of CDR3 regions. Using its own MiXCR run on the multiplex PCR reads, TCRdb lists one record per CDR3 protein. The sample holds 350,000 to 450,000 distinct CDR3 sequences, about 12% seen once. The sample was also reused in another study, on T cells in Graves' hyperthyroidism and ophthalmopathy.

The clonotype comes from a young woman with Graves disease. This chain connects TRBV7-9 to TRBJ2-2, with TRBD1 identical over 7 bases. The source was peripheral blood mononuclear cells (PBMCs), collected at new diagnosis, from a patient treated with antithyroid drugs. The CDR3: CASSLAKGGQAGELFF. The DNA of the CDR3 is TGTGCCAGCAGCTTAGCGAAAGGGGGCCAAGCCGGGGAGCTGTTTTTT.